The 8 T cell receptor beta chains given below trace back to one sample, sequenced in a study of long-term antiretroviral therapy in people with HIV. Version v3.0 of the immunoSEQ assay ran at survey level. Sequenced by immunoSEQ multiplex PCR; TCRdb stores in-frame clones only, minus some. The profile shows 25,000 to 35,000 clones, around 86% of them singletons. Material: unsorted PBMCs, obtained 2.9 years after starting antiretroviral therapy. The source is a man aged 50 to 60 with HIV.

The rearrangement links TRBV28 to TRBJ1-2; D may be TRBD1 (5 bases). The ends were cut back, 2 bases at V and 6 bases at J, with 10 bases in the middle. Germline CDR1 MDHEN, CDR2 SYDVKM. CDR3 size: 13 residues. As DNA, the CDR3 is TGTGCCAGCAGTTTAGATGGACAAGATGGCTACACCTTC. It is translated as CASSLDGQDGYTF.

The table lists this clone with a count of one. The CDR3 DNA sequence: TGTGCCAGTAGGGGCCCCCAATACACTGAAGCTTTCTTT. It is translated as CASRGPQYTEAFF. The chain couples TRBV28 to TRBJ1-1; maybe TRBD1 (5 bases). The V end was cut by 9 bases, the J end by 3 bases, with 14 bases between. The CDR3 has 13 residues. The germline V gene has CDR1 MDHEN and CDR2 SYDVKM.

The V call is TRBV6-6, the J call TRBJ2-3; 8 nucleotides match TRBD1. In germline, CDR1 is MNHNY, CDR2 SVGAGI (reference sequence). The CDR3 loop spans 15 amino acids. The ends lost 7 bases at V and 0 bases at J; junction bases unmatched: 6. The CDR3 DNA reads as TGTGCCAGCAACGCCCGGGACAGGAGCACAGATACGCAGTATTTT. It codes for CASNARDRSTDTQYF.

The rearrangement joins TRBV29-1 to TRBJ1-3, with TRBD1 matching 8 bases. J was trimmed by 0 bases and V by 7 bases; bases with no gene match: 8. The CDR3 runs 15 residues. CDR1 and CDR2 from the germline V gene are SQVTM and ANQGSEA. The CDR3 DNA reads as TGCAGCGCCGTAATTACAGGGGGCTCTGGAAACACCATATATTTT. It translates to CSAVITGGSGNTIYF.

The V gene is TRBV6-5, the J gene TRBJ1-1; 7 bases line up with TRBD1. The germline V gene encodes CDR1 MNHEY and CDR2 SVGAGI. The CDR3 spans 13 residues. Trimming removed 10 bases from V and 3 bases from J; junction bases left unmatched: 8. CDR3 nucleotide sequence: TGTGCCACCCGACAGGGAAGGGACACTGAAGCTTTCTTT. Protein: CATRQGRDTEAFF.

The DNA of the CDR3 is TGTGCCAGTACCCAAGACAGGGATCCCTACAATGAGCAGTTCTTC. Translation: CASTQDRDPYNEQFF. The J gene is TRBJ2-1, the V gene TRBV19, with 7 bases identical to TRBD1. Unmatched junction bases numbered 8, after V lost 7 bases and J lost 2 bases. Germline-derived CDR1 and CDR2 are LNHDA and SQIVND (reference sequence). CDR3 length: 15 amino acids.

This clone was observed a single time. In DNA form, the CDR3 reads TGTGCCAGCAGACTAAGACAGGGGGTAGATACGCAGTATTTT. Protein sequence: CASRLRQGVDTQYF. The chain recombines TRBV2 with TRBJ2-3, with 9 nucleotides matching TRBD1. This CDR3 has 14 residues. The ends lost 6 bases at V and 5 bases at J; junction bases unmatched: 6. Germline loops: CDR1 SNHLY, CDR2 FYNNEI.

V is TRBV27 and J is TRBJ1-1, with D possibly being TRBD1 (5 bases). This CDR3 region has 13 residues. Trimming stripped 4 bases from V and 4 bases from J, with 10 bases between. Per the germline V gene, CDR1 is MNHEY and CDR2 is SMNVEV (reference sequence). CDR3 in DNA: TGTGCCAGCAGTTGGGGACCGGGCACTGAAGCTTTCTTT. Protein product: CASSWGPGTEAFF.